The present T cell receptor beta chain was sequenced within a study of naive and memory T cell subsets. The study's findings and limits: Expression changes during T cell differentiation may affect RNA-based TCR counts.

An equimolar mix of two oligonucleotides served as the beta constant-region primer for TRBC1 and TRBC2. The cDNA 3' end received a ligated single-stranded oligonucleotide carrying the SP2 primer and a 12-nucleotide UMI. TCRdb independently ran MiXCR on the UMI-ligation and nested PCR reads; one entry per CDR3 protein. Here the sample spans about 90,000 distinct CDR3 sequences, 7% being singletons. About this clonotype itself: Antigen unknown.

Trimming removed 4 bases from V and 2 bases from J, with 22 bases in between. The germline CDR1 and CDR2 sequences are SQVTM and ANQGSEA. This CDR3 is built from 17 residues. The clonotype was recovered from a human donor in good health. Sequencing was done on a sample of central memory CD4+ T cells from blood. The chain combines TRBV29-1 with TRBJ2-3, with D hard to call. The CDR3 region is CSVVLALGGRTTDTQYF. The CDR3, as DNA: TGCAGCGTTGTCTTGGCGTTGGGCGGTCGCACCACAGATACGCAGTATTTT.